A selection of T cell receptor beta chains follows, all from one sample in a study of blood T cell repertoires in COVID-19. Sequenced by immunoSEQ multiplex PCR; TCRdb stores in-frame clones only, minus some. The sample holds around 230,000 clones; approximately 80% are singletons and the top ten take roughly 15%. Sequencing was carried out using PBMCs or T cells enriched from blood (not recorded which). The origin of the receptors is a middle-aged man who had recovered from COVID-19. Both conserved end residues are part of each CDR3. D genes are given only for firm matches.

.,TRBV9,TRBJ2-2,TGTGCCAGCAGCCTTTTAGGGGGGGTGGACACCGGGGAGCTGTTTTTT,CASSLLGGVDTGELFF
.,TRBV10-3,TRBJ1-6,TGTGCCATCAAGAGGGCAACTAATTCACCCCTCCACTTT,CAIKRATNSPLHF
TRBD1,TRBV7-9,TRBJ1-2,TGTGCCAGCAGCCCGGGACAGCTCTATGGCTACACCTTC,CASSPGQLYGYTF
TRBD1,TRBV29-1,TRBJ1-5,TGCAGCGTCGTGGACAGGGAGGGGAATCAGCCCCAGCATTTT,CSVVDREGNQPQHF
.,TRBV5-6,TRBJ1-3,TGTGCCAGCAGTCGTGGAGGGATATCTGGAAACACCATATATTTT,CASSRGGISGNTIYF
TRBD1,TRBV4-2,TRBJ1-2,TGTGCCAGCAGCCAACCTCCAGGACAGGGGAACTATGGCTACACCTTC,CASSQPPGQGNYGYTF
.,TRBV4-2,TRBJ2-5,TGTGCCAGCAGCCTTCGAGCACTAGCCGGGGAGACCCAGTACTTC,CASSLRALAGETQYF
TRBD1,TRBV2,TRBJ1-3,TGTGCCAGCAGACGTAGGGACAGCACTGGAAACACCATATATTTT,CASRRRDSTGNTIYF
.,TRBV7-8,TRBJ1-3,TGTGCCAGCAGCTGGAGCATCTCTGGAAACACCATATATTTT,CASSWSISGNTIYF
.,TRBV7-6,TRBJ1-2,TGTGCCAGCAGCTCGGGGGGAATGGGGTATGGCTACACCTTC,CASSSGGMGYGYTF
TRBD1,TRBV28,TRBJ2-7,TGTGCCAGCAGTACGCCGGGACAGGGGGCTTGGGCCCTCGAGCAGTACTTC,CASSTPGQGAWALEQYF
TRBD1,TRBV3-1/TRBV3-2,TRBJ1-1,TGTGCCAGCAGCCAGGGGGACAGGGCGAGCACTGAAGCTTTCTTT,CASSQGDRASTEAFF